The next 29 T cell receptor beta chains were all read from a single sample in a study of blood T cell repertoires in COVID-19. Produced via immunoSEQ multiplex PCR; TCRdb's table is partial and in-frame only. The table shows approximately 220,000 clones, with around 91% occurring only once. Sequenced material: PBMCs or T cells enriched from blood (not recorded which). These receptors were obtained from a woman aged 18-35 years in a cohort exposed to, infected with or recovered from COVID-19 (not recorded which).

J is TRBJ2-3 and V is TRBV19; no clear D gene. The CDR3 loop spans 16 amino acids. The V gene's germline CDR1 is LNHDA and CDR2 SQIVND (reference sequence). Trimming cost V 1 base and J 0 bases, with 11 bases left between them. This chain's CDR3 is CASSIGIDTSTDTQYF. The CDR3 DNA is TGTGCCAGTAGTATAGGAATAGATACTAGCACAGATACGCAGTATTTT. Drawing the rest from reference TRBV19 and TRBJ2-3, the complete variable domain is DGGITQSPKYLFRKEGQNVTLSCEQNLNHDAMYWYRQDPGQGLRLIYYSQIVNDFQKGDIAEGYSVSREKKESFPLTVTSAQKNPTAFYLCASSIGIDTSTDTQYFGPGTRLTVL.

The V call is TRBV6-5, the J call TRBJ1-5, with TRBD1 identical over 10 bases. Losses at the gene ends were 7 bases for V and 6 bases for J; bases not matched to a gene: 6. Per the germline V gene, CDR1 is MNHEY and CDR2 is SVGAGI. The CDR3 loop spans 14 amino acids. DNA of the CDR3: TGTGCCAGCACCAACGGACAGGGGGGTCAGCCCCAGCATTTT. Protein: CASTNGQGGQPQHF.

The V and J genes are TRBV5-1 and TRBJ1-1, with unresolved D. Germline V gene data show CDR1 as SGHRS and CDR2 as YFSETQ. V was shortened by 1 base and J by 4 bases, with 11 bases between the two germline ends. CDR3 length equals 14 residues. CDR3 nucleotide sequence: TGCGCCAGCAGCTTGCAGGCCTCCAGCACTGAAGCTTTCTTT. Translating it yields CASSLQASSTEAFF.

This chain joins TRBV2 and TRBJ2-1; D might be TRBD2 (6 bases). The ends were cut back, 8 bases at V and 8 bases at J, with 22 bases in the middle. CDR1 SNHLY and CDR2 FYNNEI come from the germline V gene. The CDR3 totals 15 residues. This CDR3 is CASVHGSDLFHEQFF. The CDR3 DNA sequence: TGTGCCAGCGTCCACGGGAGCGATCTTTTCCATGAGCAGTTCTTC.

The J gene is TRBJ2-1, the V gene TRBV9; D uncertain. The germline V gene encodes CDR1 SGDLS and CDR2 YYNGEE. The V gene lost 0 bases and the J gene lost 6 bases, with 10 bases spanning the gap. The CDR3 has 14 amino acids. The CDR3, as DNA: TGTGCCAGCAGCGTAGTACCTGGGCTCAATGAGCAGTTCTTC. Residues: CASSVVPGLNEQFF.

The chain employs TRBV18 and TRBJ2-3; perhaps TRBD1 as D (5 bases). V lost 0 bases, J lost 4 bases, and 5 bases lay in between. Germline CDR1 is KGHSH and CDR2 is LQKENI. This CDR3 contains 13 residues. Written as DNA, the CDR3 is TGTGCCAGCTCACCACCGACAGCAGATACGCAGTATTTT. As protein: CASSPPTADTQYF.

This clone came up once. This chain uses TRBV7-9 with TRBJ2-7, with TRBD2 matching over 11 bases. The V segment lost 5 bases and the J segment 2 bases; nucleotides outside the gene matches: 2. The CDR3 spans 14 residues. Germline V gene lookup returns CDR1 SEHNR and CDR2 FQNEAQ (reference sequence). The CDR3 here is CASSPTSGTYEQYF. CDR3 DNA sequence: TGTGCCAGCAGCCCGACTAGCGGGACCTACGAGCAGTACTTC.

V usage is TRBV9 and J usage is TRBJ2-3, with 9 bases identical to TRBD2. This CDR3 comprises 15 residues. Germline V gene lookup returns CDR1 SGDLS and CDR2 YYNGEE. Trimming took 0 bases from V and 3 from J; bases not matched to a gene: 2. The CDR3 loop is CASSVEAGGTDTQYF. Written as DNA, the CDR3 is TGTGCCAGCAGCGTAGAGGCGGGAGGGACAGATACGCAGTATTTT.

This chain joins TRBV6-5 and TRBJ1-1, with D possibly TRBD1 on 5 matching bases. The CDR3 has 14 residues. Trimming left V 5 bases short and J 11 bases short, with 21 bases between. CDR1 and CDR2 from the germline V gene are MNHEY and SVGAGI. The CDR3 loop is CASSPDGAVLSAFF. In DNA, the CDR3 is TGTGCCAGCAGTCCAGATGGGGCAGTCCTGAGCGCTTTCTTT.

The CDR3 region is CASSLDLASRDTQYF. The CDR3 region has the DNA TGTGCCAGCAGCTTAGATTTGGCCTCTAGGGATACGCAGTATTTT. The chain carries TRBV11-3 and TRBJ2-3; D not resolved. Trimming removed 0 bases from V and 6 bases from J, with 13 bases in between. The germline CDR1 and CDR2 sequences are SGHNT and YENEEA. This CDR3 region has 15 residues.

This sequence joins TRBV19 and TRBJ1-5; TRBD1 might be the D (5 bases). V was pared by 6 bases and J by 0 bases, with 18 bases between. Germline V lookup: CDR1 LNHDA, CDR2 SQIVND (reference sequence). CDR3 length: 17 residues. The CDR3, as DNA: TGTGCCAGTAGGATCTCCCCGTCGACAGATAGCAATCAGCCCCAGCATTTT. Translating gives CASRISPSTDSNQPQHF.

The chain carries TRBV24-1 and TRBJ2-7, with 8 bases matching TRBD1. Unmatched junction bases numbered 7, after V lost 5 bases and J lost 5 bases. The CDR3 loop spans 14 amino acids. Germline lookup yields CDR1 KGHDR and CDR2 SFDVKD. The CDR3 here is CATSGAGGYDEQYF. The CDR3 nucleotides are TGTGCCACCAGTGGTGCAGGGGGCTACGACGAGCAGTACTTC.

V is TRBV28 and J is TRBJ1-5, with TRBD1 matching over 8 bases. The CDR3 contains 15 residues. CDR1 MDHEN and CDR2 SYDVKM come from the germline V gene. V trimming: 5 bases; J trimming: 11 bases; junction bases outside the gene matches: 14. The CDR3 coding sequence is TGTGCCAGCAGTCCACTGACAGGGGCTAATCGGTCCCAGCATTTT. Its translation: CASSPLTGANRSQHF.

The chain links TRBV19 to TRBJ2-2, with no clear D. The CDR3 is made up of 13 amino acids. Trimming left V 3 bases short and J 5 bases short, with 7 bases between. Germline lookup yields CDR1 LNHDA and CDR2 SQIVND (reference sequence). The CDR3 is CASSIRQTGELFF. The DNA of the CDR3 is TGTGCCAGTAGTATCCGCCAGACCGGGGAGCTGTTTTTT.

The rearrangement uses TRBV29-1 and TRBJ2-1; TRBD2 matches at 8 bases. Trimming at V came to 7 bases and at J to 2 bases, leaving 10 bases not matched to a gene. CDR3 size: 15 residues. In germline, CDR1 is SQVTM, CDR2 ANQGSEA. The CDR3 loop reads CSDISTGLAYNEQFF. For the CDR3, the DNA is TGCAGCGATATATCAACGGGACTAGCCTACAATGAGCAGTTCTTC.

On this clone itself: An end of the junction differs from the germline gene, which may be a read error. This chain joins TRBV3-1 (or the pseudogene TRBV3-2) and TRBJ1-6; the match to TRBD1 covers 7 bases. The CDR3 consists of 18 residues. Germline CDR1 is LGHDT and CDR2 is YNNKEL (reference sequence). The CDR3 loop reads CASTQRTGAGSYNSPLHF. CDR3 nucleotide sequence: TGTGCCAGCACCCAAAGAACAGGGGCCGGCTCCTATAATTCACCCCTCCACTTT.

Here the CDR3 reads CASSQTNTISYEQYF. As DNA, the CDR3 is TGTGCCAGCAGCCAAACTAATACAATCTCCTACGAGCAGTACTTC. V gene TRBV3-1 (or the pseudogene TRBV3-2) combines with J gene TRBJ2-7; the D is unclear. Trimming took 2 bases from V and 0 from J, leaving 11 bases between them. This CDR3 has 15 residues. Per the germline V gene, CDR1 is LGHDT and CDR2 is YNNKEL (reference sequence).

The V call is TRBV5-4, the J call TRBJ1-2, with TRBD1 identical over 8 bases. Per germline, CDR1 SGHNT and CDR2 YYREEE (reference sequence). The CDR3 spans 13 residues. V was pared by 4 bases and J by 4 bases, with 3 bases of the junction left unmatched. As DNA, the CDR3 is TGTGCCAGCAGCCCGGGGACAGGCTATGGCTACACCTTC. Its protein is CASSPGTGYGYTF.

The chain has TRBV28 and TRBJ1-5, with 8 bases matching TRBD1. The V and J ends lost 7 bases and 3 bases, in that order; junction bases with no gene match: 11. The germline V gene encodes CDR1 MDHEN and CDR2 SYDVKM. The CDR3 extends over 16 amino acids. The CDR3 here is CASISTQGAANQPQHF. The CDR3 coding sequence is TGTGCCAGCATTTCAACCCAGGGGGCCGCCAATCAGCCCCAGCATTTT.

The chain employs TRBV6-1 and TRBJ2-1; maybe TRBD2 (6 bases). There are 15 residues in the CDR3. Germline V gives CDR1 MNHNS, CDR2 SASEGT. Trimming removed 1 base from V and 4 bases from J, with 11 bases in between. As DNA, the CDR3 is TGTGCCAGCAGTGAAGGGGCTAGCGCGTACAATGAGCAGTTCTTC. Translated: CASSEGASAYNEQFF.

CDR3 DNA sequence: TGCAGCGTTTCCACGAACAGGGGGAATGAAAAACTGTTTTTT. This sequence encodes CSVSTNRGNEKLFF. The rearrangement uses TRBV29-1 and TRBJ1-4; 8 bases are shared with TRBD1. Trimming at V came to 5 bases and at J to 5 bases, leaving 7 bases not matched to a gene. CDR1 is SQVTM, CDR2 ANQGSEA, per germline. The CDR3 is 14 amino acids.

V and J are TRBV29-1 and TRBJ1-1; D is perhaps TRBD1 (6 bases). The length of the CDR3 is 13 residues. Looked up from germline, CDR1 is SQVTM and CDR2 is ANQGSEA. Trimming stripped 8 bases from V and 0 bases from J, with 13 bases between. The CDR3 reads CSPWTVMNTEAFF. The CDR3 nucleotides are TGCAGCCCCTGGACAGTTATGAACACTGAAGCTTTCTTT.

This chain's CDR3 is CASSRHFIDSYSSGNTIYF. The DNA for the CDR3 is TGTGCCAGCAGCCGACATTTTATTGACAGTTATAGCTCTGGAAACACCATATATTTT. This chain connects TRBV7-9 to TRBJ1-3, with D tentatively TRBD1 (5 bases). The V gene lost 5 bases and the J gene lost 0 bases, with 23 bases spanning the gap. CDR3 length: 19 residues. The germline V gene encodes CDR1 SEHNR and CDR2 FQNEAQ (reference sequence).

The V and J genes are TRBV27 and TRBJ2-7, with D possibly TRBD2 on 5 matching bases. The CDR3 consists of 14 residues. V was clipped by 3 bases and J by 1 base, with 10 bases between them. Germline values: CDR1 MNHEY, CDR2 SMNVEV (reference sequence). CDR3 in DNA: TGTGCCAGCAGTTTGGCGGGCGAATCCTACGAGCAGTACTTC. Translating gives CASSLAGESYEQYF.

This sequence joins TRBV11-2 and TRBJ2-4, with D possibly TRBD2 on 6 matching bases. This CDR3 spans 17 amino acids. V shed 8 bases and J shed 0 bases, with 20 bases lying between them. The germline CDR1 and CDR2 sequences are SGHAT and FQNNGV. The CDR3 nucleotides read TGTGCCAGCTCCTATAGGTGGGGCGGGGTAGCCAAAAACATTCAGTACTTC. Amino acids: CASSYRWGGVAKNIQYF.

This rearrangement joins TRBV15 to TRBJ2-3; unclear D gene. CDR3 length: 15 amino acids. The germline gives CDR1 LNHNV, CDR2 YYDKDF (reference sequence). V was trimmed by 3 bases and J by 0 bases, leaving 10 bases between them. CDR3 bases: TGTGCCACCAGCAGCTTCTCTAGGAGCACAGATACGCAGTATTTT. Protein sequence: CATSSFSRSTDTQYF.

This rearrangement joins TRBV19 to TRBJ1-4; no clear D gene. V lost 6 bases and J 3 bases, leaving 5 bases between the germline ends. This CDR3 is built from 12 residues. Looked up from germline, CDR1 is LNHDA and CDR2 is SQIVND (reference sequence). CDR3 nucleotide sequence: TGTGCCAGTAGCCGCGCTAATGAAAAACTGTTTTTT. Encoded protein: CASSRANEKLFF.

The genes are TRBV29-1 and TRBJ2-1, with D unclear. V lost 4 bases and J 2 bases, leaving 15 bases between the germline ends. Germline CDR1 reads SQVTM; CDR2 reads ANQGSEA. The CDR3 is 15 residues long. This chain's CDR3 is CSVVGAIEAYNEQFF. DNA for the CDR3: TGCAGCGTTGTAGGCGCGATAGAGGCCTACAATGAGCAGTTCTTC.

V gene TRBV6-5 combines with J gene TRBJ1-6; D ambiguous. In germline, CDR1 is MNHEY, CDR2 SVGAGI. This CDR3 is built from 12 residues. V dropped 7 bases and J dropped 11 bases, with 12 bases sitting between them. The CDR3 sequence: CASKTASAPLHF. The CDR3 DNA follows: TGTGCCAGCAAAACAGCTTCAGCACCCCTCCACTTT.